The clone carrying this T cell receptor beta chain was counted only a few times. Antigen specificity is unknown. In the same sample, other DNA sequences code for this CDR3. These data belong to a study of cytomegalovirus exposure and HLA in healthy donors. On the study more broadly: Samples from HLA-typed donors yielded 85 million to 95 million unique TCRs in an early data release. Approximately 81% of more than 300 genotyped donors fell in the Caucasian-associated ancestry cluster.

The CDR3 length is 12 residues. The V end lost 3 bases, the J end lost 0 bases, and 4 bases lay between the germline ends. The germline V gene encodes CDR1 SGHNT and CDR2 YYREEE (reference sequence). PCR amplification relied on 60 Vbeta primers (plus 13 Jbeta primers). Sequencing used immunoSEQ multiplex PCR; TCRdb keeps in-frame clones, though not all of them. The table has 110,000 to 150,000 clones, 80% seen once; the top ten hold 4.5% to 6.5%. Findings of the study overall: In vitro checks showed that a few CMV-associated chains really do target CMV antigens. According to the study, 150 to 200 TCR beta chains were cytomegalovirus-associated.

The J gene is TRBJ2-7, the V gene TRBV5-4; D gene unclear. Input material: PBMCs. The sequence derives from a male donor in good health and CMV-seronegative. The CDR3 nucleotides are TGTGCCAGCAGCTACAACTCCTACGAGCAGTACTTC. This sequence encodes CASSYNSYEQYF.